The rows below give T cell receptor beta chains drawn from one sample of a study of T-cell memory formation after mild COVID-19. From the 5' RACE reads, TCRdb called clonotypes with MiXCR, one entry per CDR3 protein. The repertoire includes approximately 190,000 distinct CDR3 sequences, around 17% of them detected once, and roughly 2.3% sits in the top ten. Sequenced input: PBMCs or a T cell subset sorted from them (not recorded which). The receptors were gathered from an adult woman who had mild COVID-19 (a few samples of this study predate the infection). Cell type and time point are not known. CDR3s include the opening cysteine and the closing phenylalanine or tryptophan. The order of the fields is V gene, clone size, D gene, J gene, CDR3 protein, CDR3 DNA. D genes are given only for firm matches. A clone size is listed for some rows: how often the clone was seen (once, few, many), or a class if it is expanded.

TRBV6-2/TRBV6-3	NA	TRBD2	TRBJ2-5	CASSYGLGRGTQETQYF	TGTGCCAGCAGTTATGGGCTCGGGAGGGGGACCCAAGAGACCCAGTACTTC
TRBV9	many	TRBD1	TRBJ1-4	CASSVDRGGEKLFF	TGTGCCAGCAGCGTAGACAGGGGCGGTGAAAAACTGTTTTTT
TRBV12-3/TRBV12-4	NA	NA	TRBJ1-2	CASSSTTDNYGYTF	TGTGCCAGCAGTTCCACGACAGATAACTATGGCTACACCTTC
TRBV5-1	few	NA	TRBJ1-6	CASSLALQGQGSPLHF	TGCGCCAGCAGCTTGGCTCTACAGGGCCAGGGTTCACCCCTCCACTTT
TRBV20-1	NA	NA	TRBJ1-4	CSARDMDRAGGGEKLFF	TGCAGTGCTAGAGATATGGACCGGGCCGGAGGCGGTGAAAAACTGTTTTTT
TRBV30	NA	NA	TRBJ1-3	CAWSYKSGNTIYF	TGTGCCTGGAGTTACAAGTCTGGAAACACCATATATTTT
TRBV3-1	NA	NA	TRBJ2-7	CASSHAGSSSTEQYF	TGTGCCAGCAGCCACGCCGGGTCCTCATCTACCGAGCAGTACTTC
TRBV7-3	few	NA	TRBJ2-2	CASSLGDIGELFF	TGTGCCAGCAGCTTGGGTGACATCGGGGAGCTGTTTTTT
TRBV7-2	NA	NA	TRBJ2-1	CASSTRQTSYNEQFF	TGTGCCAGCAGCACCCGACAGACCTCCTACAATGAGCAGTTCTTC
TRBV20-1	many	TRBD1	TRBJ1-1	CSARPWTGDTEAFF	TGCAGTGCTAGACCCTGGACAGGGGACACTGAAGCTTTCTTT
TRBV19	NA	NA	TRBJ1-1	CASTHIWTVKNTEAFF	TGTGCCAGTACCCATATCTGGACGGTGAAGAACACTGAAGCTTTCTTT
TRBV7-2	NA	TRBD2	TRBJ2-1	CASSLAPSGYNEQFF	TGTGCCAGCAGCTTAGCGCCTAGCGGCTACAATGAGCAGTTCTTC
TRBV3-1	few	NA	TRBJ2-6	CASSQEELSLSGANVLTF	TGTGCCAGCAGCCAAGAAGAGCTGTCCCTCTCTGGGGCCAACGTCCTGACTTTC
TRBV10-3	few	TRBD2	TRBJ2-1	CAIMASGRWNEQFF	TGTGCCATCATGGCTAGCGGGAGGTGGAATGAGCAGTTCTTC
TRBV15	few	TRBD2	TRBJ2-5	CATTRRGGAETQYF	TGTGCCACCACCAGGCGGGGGGGCGCAGAGACCCAGTACTTC
TRBV11-3	few	NA	TRBJ1-1	CASSPIGNTEAFF	TGTGCCAGCAGCCCCATCGGGAACACTGAAGCTTTCTTT